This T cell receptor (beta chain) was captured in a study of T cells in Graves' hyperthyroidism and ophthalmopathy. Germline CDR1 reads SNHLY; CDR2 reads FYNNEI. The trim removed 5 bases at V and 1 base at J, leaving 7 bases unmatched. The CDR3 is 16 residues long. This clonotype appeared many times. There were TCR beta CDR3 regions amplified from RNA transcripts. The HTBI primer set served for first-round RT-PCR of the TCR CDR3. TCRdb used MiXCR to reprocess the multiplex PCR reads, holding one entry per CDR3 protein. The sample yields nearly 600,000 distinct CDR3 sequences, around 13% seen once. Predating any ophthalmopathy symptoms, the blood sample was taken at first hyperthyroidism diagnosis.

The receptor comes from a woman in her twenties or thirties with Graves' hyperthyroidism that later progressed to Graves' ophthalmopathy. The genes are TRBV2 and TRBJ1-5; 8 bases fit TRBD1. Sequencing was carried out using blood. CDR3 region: CASSRTGIQSNQPQHF. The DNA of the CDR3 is TGTGCCAGCAGTCGGACAGGGATCCAGAGCAATCAGCCCCAGCATTTT.